The 13 T cell receptor beta chains below come from one sample, sequenced in a study of blood T cell repertoires in COVID-19. Sequencing used immunoSEQ multiplex PCR; TCRdb keeps in-frame clones, though not all of them. This sample has approximately 200,000 clones, with 85% to 90% found just once. Sequencing used peripheral blood. The receptors stem from a man aged 60 to 75 who had recovered from COVID-19.

This chain uses TRBV7-3 with TRBJ2-1; 10 bases align to TRBD2. CDR1 and CDR2 (germline): SGHTA, FQGTGA. J was trimmed by 6 bases and V by 4 bases; bases with no gene match: 9. This CDR3 comprises 16 residues. CDR3 bases: TGTGCCAGCAGCTCCCTGACTCTAGCGGGGGTCAATGAGCAGTTCTTC. This codes for CASSSLTLAGVNEQFF. Filled out from reference TRBV7-3 and TRBJ2-1, the complete variable domain reads GAGVSQTPSNKVTEKGKYVELRCDPISGHTALYWYRQSLGQGPEFLIYFQGTGAADDSGLPNDRFFAVRPEGSVSTLKIQRTERGDSAVYLCASSSLTLAGVNEQFFGPGTRLTVL.

This chain connects TRBV18 to TRBJ1-4; 8 bases line up with TRBD1. The CDR3 extends over 14 amino acids. The J segment lost 5 bases and the V segment lost 5 bases, leaving 4 bases of the junction unmatched. Germline CDR1 reads KGHSH; CDR2 reads LQKENI. In nucleotides, the CDR3 is TGTGCCAGCTCAGAAAACAGGGGGAATGAAAAACTGTTTTTT. This gives the protein CASSENRGNEKLFF.

This clone has a handful of counts. The chain joins TRBV11-3 to TRBJ2-1, with 11 positions matching TRBD2. Per germline, CDR1 SGHNT and CDR2 YENEEA. The junction had 5 bases not matched to a gene; V was cut back by 2 bases and J by 5 bases. The CDR3 is 16 residues long. The CDR3: CASSLSLAGGHNEQFF. CDR3 in DNA: TGTGCCAGCAGCTTATCCCTAGCGGGAGGCCACAATGAGCAGTTCTTC.

The V call is TRBV4-2, the J call TRBJ2-1, with 11 bases fitting TRBD2. There are 17 residues in the CDR3. J gave up 4 bases and V 3 bases, and 8 bases lay outside the gene matches. Germline V CDR1 and CDR2: LGHNA, YNFKEQ. CDR3 in DNA: TGTGCCAGCAGCCAGACTAGCGGGAAGATACTTTACAATGAGCAGTTCTTC. It translates to CASSQTSGKILYNEQFF.

In this sample, this clone turned up a few times. As DNA, the CDR3 is TGTGCCAGTAGTCCTACTAGCGGGGGGTCCTACGAGCAGTACTTC. Translation gives CASSPTSGGSYEQYF. The rearrangement links TRBV19 to TRBJ2-7, with 12 bases matching TRBD2. The CDR3 loop spans 15 amino acids. J lost 1 base, V lost 5 bases, and 3 bases had no gene match. The germline V gene has CDR1 LNHDA and CDR2 SQIVND (reference sequence).

In this sample, this clone turned up a few times. V gene TRBV6-5 combines with J gene TRBJ1-3; the D is unclear. This CDR3 comprises 15 residues. Between the trimmed V and J ends, which lost 0 bases and 4 bases, there was a span of 10 bases. Germline assignment: CDR1 MNHEY and CDR2 SVGAGI. The CDR3 sequence: CASSYSGGRGNTIYF. CDR3 bases: TGTGCCAGCAGTTACTCAGGAGGGCGCGGAAACACCATATATTTT.

This chain uses TRBV7-6 with TRBJ1-3; the match to TRBD1 covers 9 bases. The germline CDR1 and CDR2 sequences are SGHVS and FNYEAQ. The CDR3 sequence is 16 residues long. V lost 3 bases, J lost 1 base, and 4 bases stayed unmatched. CDR3 DNA sequence: TGTGCCAGCAGCTTGGGGACAGGGAGGTCTGGAAACACCATATATTTT. Its protein is CASSLGTGRSGNTIYF.

This chain links TRBV28 with TRBJ2-7; D is unclear. CDR3 size: 13 residues. The germline CDR1 and CDR2 sequences are MDHEN and SYDVKM. V was cut by 1 base and J by 2 bases, with 6 bases left in between. The CDR3 DNA sequence: TGTGCCAGCAGTTTATCCGTCCCCTACGAGCAGTACTTC. Its protein product is CASSLSVPYEQYF. Full variable domain (missing parts from reference TRBV28 and TRBJ2-7): DVKVTQSSRYLVKRTGEKVFLECVQDMDHENMFWYRQDPGLGLRLIYFSYDVKMKEKGDIPEGYSVSREKKERFSLILESASTNQTSMYLCASSLSVPYEQYFGPGTRLTVT.

The chain combines TRBV9 with TRBJ1-2; D is undetermined. Looked up from germline, CDR1 is SGDLS and CDR2 is YYNGEE. This CDR3 is built from 14 residues. V was clipped by 0 bases and J by 8 bases, with 14 bases between them. DNA for the CDR3: TGTGCCAGCAGCGTAGGGGTAGAGGTTTGGGGCTACACCTTC. This translates into CASSVGVEVWGYTF.

This rearrangement joins TRBV3-1 (or the pseudogene TRBV3-2) to TRBJ1-1; TRBD1 might be the D (5 bases). Germline V gene data show CDR1 as LGHDT and CDR2 as YNNKEL (reference sequence). Trimming took 4 bases from V and 0 from J, leaving 9 bases between them. The CDR3 length is 14 residues. The CDR3 sequence: CASSPPTVNTEAFF. The CDR3 bases are TGTGCCAGCAGCCCACCGACAGTGAACACTGAAGCTTTCTTT.

This sequence joins TRBV2 and TRBJ1-1; TRBD1 is a possible D gene (5 bases). The CDR3 extends over 14 amino acids. V was cut by 7 bases and J by 1 base, with 13 bases left in between. Germline V gene sequence: CDR1 SNHLY, CDR2 FYNNEI. CDR3 bases: TGTGCCAGCACTTACTTACAGGAGAACACTGAAGCTTTCTTT. Its protein is CASTYLQENTEAFF.

The chain couples TRBV7-9 to TRBJ1-1; no clear D. The V end lost 4 bases, the J end lost 10 bases, and 16 bases lay between the germline ends. Looked up from germline, CDR1 is SEHNR and CDR2 is FQNEAQ (reference sequence). The CDR3 loop spans 13 amino acids. The CDR3, as DNA: TGTGCCAGCAGCTATCTCGCAGATAGAGGAGCTTTCTTT. It encodes CASSYLADRGAFF.

V is TRBV2 and J is TRBJ2-1, with TRBD1 identical over 7 bases. The CDR3 has 14 residues. Germline CDR1 reads SNHLY; CDR2 reads FYNNEI. J gave up 4 bases and V 3 bases, and 3 bases lay outside the gene matches. The CDR3 region is CASSDDRVYNEQFF. CDR3 coding DNA: TGTGCCAGCAGTGATGACAGGGTTTACAATGAGCAGTTCTTC.